Shown below are 3 T cell receptor beta chains from a single sample sequenced in a study of blood T cell repertoires in COVID-19. Clones were read by immunoSEQ multiplex PCR, and TCRdb kept only the in-frame ones, dropping some. The sample consists of roughly 260,000 clones, around 90% of them appearing once. Source material: PBMCs or T cells enriched from blood (not recorded which). The source is a human donor in a cohort exposed to, infected with or recovered from COVID-19 (not recorded which). The donor label of this sample is uncertain.

The rearrangement uses TRBV7-9 and TRBJ2-7; D unclear. This CDR3 is 12 amino acids long. Between the trimmed V and J ends, which lost 5 bases and 6 bases, there was a span of 11 bases. Germline values: CDR1 SEHNR, CDR2 FQNEAQ (reference sequence). Written as DNA, the CDR3 is TGTGCCAGCAGCCTCGACTCCCGCGAGCAGTACTTC. Translation gives CASSLDSREQYF.

V usage is TRBV6-6 and J usage is TRBJ1-2, with D perhaps TRBD1 (5 bases). From germline, CDR1 is MNHNY and CDR2 SVGAGI (reference sequence). V shed 0 bases and J shed 4 bases, with 15 bases lying between them. The length of the CDR3 is 16 residues. CDR3 amino acids: CASSYSQGNIGYGYTF. The CDR3, as DNA: TGTGCCAGCAGTTACTCTCAGGGAAATATAGGCTATGGCTACACCTTC.

This clone has a handful of counts. The chain is built from TRBV14 and TRBJ2-7; D possibly corresponds to TRBD1 (6 bases). The germline CDR1 and CDR2 sequences are SGHDN and FVKESK. The CDR3 has 15 residues. V gave up 4 bases and J gave up 5 bases, with 18 bases separating them. This chain's CDR3 is CASSRRIGGSNEQYF. CDR3 DNA: TGTGCCAGCAGCCGGAGGATAGGGGGTAGCAACGAGCAGTACTTC. Full variable domain (missing parts from reference TRBV14 and TRBJ2-7): EAGVTQFPSHSVIEKGQTVTLRCDPISGHDNLYWYRRVMGKEIKFLLHFVKESKQDESGMPNNRFLAERTGGTYSTLKVQPAELEDSGVYFCASSRRIGGSNEQYFGPGTRLTVT.